These 6 T cell receptor beta chains originate from one sample sequenced in a study of blood T cell repertoires in COVID-19. Libraries were prepared by immunoSEQ multiplex PCR; TCRdb keeps only in-frame clonotypes and omits some of them. The data show some 33,000 clones, 75% to 85% seen once. Sequenced sample: peripheral blood. These receptors were collected from a human donor in a cohort sampled during active COVID-19.

V is TRBV6-2 or TRBV6-3 and J is TRBJ1-2; possible D gene TRBD1, 5 bases. The ends were cut back, 5 bases at V and 4 bases at J, with 17 bases in the middle. The germline V gene encodes CDR1 MNHEY and CDR2 SVGEGT. The CDR3 has 15 amino acids. CDR3 protein: CASSKTRQTSYGYTF. In DNA form, the CDR3 reads TGTGCCAGCAGTAAGACACGACAGACTTCCTATGGCTACACCTTC.

This clone occurred many times. The rearrangement joins TRBV28 to TRBJ2-1; D is perhaps TRBD1 (6 bases). CDR1 and CDR2 from the germline V gene are MDHEN and SYDVKM. The CDR3 is made up of 16 amino acids. Trimming stripped 3 bases from V and 1 base from J, with 13 bases between. Here the CDR3 DNA reads TGTGCCAGCAGTTTTTGGGGGCGTGGGTCCTACAATGAGCAGTTCTTC. Its protein is CASSFWGRGSYNEQFF.

The chain combines TRBV7-9 with TRBJ1-2, with D maybe TRBD1 (5 bases). The germline CDR1 and CDR2 sequences are SEHNR and FQNEAQ (reference sequence). The CDR3 is 14 residues long. Trimming pared 1 base from V and 4 bases from J, leaving 10 bases between. The CDR3 nucleotides read TGTGCCAGCAGCTTAGGGACATTCCCCTATGGCTACACCTTC. Its protein product is CASSLGTFPYGYTF.

The chain has TRBV11-2 and TRBJ2-6, with D maybe TRBD1 (5 bases). The germline CDR1 and CDR2 sequences are SGHAT and FQNNGV. The length of the CDR3 is 15 residues. V lost 3 bases to trimming and J lost 0 bases, with 6 bases between them. CDR3 in DNA: TGTGCCAGCAGCTTGACAGACTCTGGGGCCAACGTCCTGACTTTC. This gives the protein CASSLTDSGANVLTF.

This chain links TRBV4-3 with TRBJ2-1, with a possible D match to TRBD1 (5 bases). The CDR3 covers 17 residues. The V end lost 0 bases, the J end lost 7 bases, and 19 bases lay between the germline ends. Looked up from germline, CDR1 is LGHNA and CDR2 is YSLEER. The CDR3 DNA sequence: TGCGCCAGCAGCCAAGATCATAGGGGCTTCCGAGGTAATGAGCAGTTCTTC. Translating it yields CASSQDHRGFRGNEQFF.

V and J are TRBV9 and TRBJ2-7; 12 positions agree with TRBD2. Germline assignment: CDR1 SGDLS and CDR2 YYNGEE. There are 15 residues in the CDR3. V shed 4 bases, J shed 6 bases, and the junction held 8 bases outside the gene matches. The CDR3 is CASSLGLAGNGEQYF. In DNA form, the CDR3 reads TGTGCCAGCAGCCTTGGACTAGCGGGGAACGGCGAGCAGTACTTC.